This entry describes one TCR beta chain. The record originates from a study of control samples from healthy donors and cancer patients. Sequencing used immunoSEQ multiplex PCR; TCRdb keeps in-frame clones, though not all of them. The table shows almost 90,000 clones, with around 86% occurring only once. Germline V lookup: CDR1 MNHNY, CDR2 SVGAGI (reference sequence). CDR3 length: 14 amino acids. J was trimmed by 4 bases and V by 5 bases; bases with no gene match: 2. The sample consisted of blood. This clonotype was sampled from a man aged 25-45 years in good health. The genes are TRBV6-6 and TRBJ1-6; 7 bases are shared with TRBD1. The CDR3 DNA follows: TGTGCCAGCAGTGCGGGACAGTATAATTCACCCCTCCACTTT. Residues: CASSAGQYNSPLHF.